The clone carrying this T cell receptor (beta chain) was observed a few times. This sample stems from a study of a mutant IDH1 vaccine in newly diagnosed glioma. Indicated time point: baseline, week 1 (first vaccination visit). This sample's treatment: pre-vaccination baseline after standard-of-care therapy. Assay used: immunoSEQ multiplex PCR; TCRdb lists only in-frame clones, some missing. The sample holds approximately 92,000 clones, around 80% seen once. CDR3 length: 14 amino acids. Trimming removed 2 bases from V and 10 bases from J; junction bases left unmatched: 1. CDR1 is MRHNA, CDR2 SNTAGT, per germline.

This TCR was sampled from a man in his forties with glioma. Specimen: PBMCs, collected from a glioma patient treated with radiotherapy, temozolomide or both. The genes are TRBV6-4 and TRBJ1-6, with 11 bases that match TRBD1. The DNA for the CDR3 is TGTGCCAGCAGTGACGGGACAGGGGGGTCACCCCTCCACTTT. It codes for CASSDGTGGSPLHF.